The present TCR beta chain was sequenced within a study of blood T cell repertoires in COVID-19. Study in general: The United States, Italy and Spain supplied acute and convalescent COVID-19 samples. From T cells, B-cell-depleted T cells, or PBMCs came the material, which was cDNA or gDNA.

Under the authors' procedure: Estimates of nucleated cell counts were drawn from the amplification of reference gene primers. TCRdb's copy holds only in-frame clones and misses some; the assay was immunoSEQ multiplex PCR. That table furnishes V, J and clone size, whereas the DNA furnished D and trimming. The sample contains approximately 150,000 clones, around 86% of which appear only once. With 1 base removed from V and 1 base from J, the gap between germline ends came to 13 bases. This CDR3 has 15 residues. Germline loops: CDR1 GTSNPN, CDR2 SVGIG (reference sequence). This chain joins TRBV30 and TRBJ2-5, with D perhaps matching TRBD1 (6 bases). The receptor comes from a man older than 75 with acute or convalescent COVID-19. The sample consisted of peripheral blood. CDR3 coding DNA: TGTGCCTGGAGTGCATGGGACACCTCCCAAGAGACCCAGTACTTC. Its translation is CAWSAWDTSQETQYF.